This TCR beta chain derives from a study of CD8 T cells in Susac syndrome. This clonotype was observed a single time. V lost 8 bases and J lost 0, with 17 bases in between. Germline V gene lookup returns CDR1 LGHDT and CDR2 YNNKEL (reference sequence). The CDR3 spans 15 residues. Random hexamers were used to reverse transcribe the RNA input (about 0.5 to 1 ug). TCRdb re-analysed the immunoSEQ multiplex PCR reads in MiXCR, keeping a single row per CDR3 protein. The data show 250,000 to 350,000 distinct CDR3 sequences, about 90% seen once. Sequencing input: CD4+ T cells from PBMCs. The chain combines TRBV3-1 with TRBJ2-7, with D maybe TRBD2 (6 bases). This clonotype was obtained from a human donor with multiple sclerosis. CDR3 in DNA: TGTGCCAGCGGGCCTTACGGGAGCCTCTCCTACGAGCAGTACTTC. It codes for CASGPYGSLSYEQYF.